The T cell receptor beta chain described here comes from a study of beta chain features in type 1 diabetes. Study-wide findings and caveats: Type 1 diabetes patients showed a moderate but significant shortening of TCRB CDR3s in all four CD4+ subsets.

Expressed TCRB transcripts were sequenced, since all the RNA that had been isolated was reverse transcribed. Sequencing was performed with immunoSEQ multiplex PCR; in TCRdb, only in-frame clones are kept and a portion is missing. The sample lists some 700,000 clones; over 10% were seen once. Germline CDR1 reads SNHLY; CDR2 reads FYNNEI. J was trimmed by 6 bases and V by 7 bases; bases with no gene match: 16. The CDR3 spans 16 residues. Points on this clone: Its antigen is not known.

J is TRBJ2-7 and V is TRBV2; 9 nucleotides match TRBD2. Input material: naive CD4+ T cells from blood. This TCR was sampled from a man between 18 and 35 years old with type 1 diabetes. The CDR3 sequence: CASKLGAGGGYVEQYF. CDR3 coding DNA: TGTGCCAGCAAGCTCGGAGCGGGGGGAGGCTACGTCGAGCAGTACTTC.